This TCR beta chain was identified in a study of post-analysis software for immune sequencing data. Incorporated into the TCR beta cDNA libraries were unique molecular identifiers, which served to reduce PCR and sequencing biases. MiXCR was run by TCRdb on the PCR reads, yielding one entry per CDR3 protein. Of roughly 600,000 distinct CDR3 sequences listed, around 44% are singletons. Study results and limitations: By F measure, samples from a shared preparation batch strongly co-clustered.

As regards this clonotype: Antigen: not known.

Sequenced material: blood. The clonotype originates from a girl under 18 with multiple sclerosis.

The CDR3 DNA reads TGTGCCAGCAGCTTAGCGAGGGGACACCGAGACAATGAGCAGTTCTTC. Translating gives CASSLARGHRDNEQFF. The rearrangement uses TRBV7-9 and TRBJ2-1, with a possible D match to TRBD1 (6 bases). The germline V gene encodes CDR1 SEHNR and CDR2 FQNEAQ (reference sequence). The germline V and J ends were trimmed by 0 bases and 5 bases, with 14 bases remaining between them. This CDR3 region has 16 residues.